The entry below gives a single T cell receptor (beta chain) sequence along with its context. Its antigen is undetermined. The ends were cut back, 1 base at V and 3 bases at J, with 10 bases in the middle. The CDR3 totals 15 residues. Germline V CDR1 and CDR2: SEHNR, FQNEAQ (reference sequence). This entry comes from a study of Ad26.COV2.S vaccination and SARS-CoV-2 variants. General study findings and limits: Spike-specific TCR breadth ran higher among vaccine recipients than placebo recipients.

Only in-frame clones appear in the TCRdb table, and some are missing; sequencing was by immunoSEQ multiplex PCR. Of hundreds of thousands of clones listed, approximately 92% are singletons. The treatment: around 19 received Ad26.COV2.S at low or high dose, single or two shots; roughly 5 received placebo; per-sample allocation not given. On day 63 after the first injection, vaccine and placebo recipients gave samples. Based in Boston, the donor was an adult of 18-55 years. Vaccination employed an Ad26 vector expressing the Wuhan-strain SARS-CoV-2 spike. This chain connects TRBV7-9 to TRBJ2-1, with D tentatively TRBD1 (6 bases). Sample: peripheral blood, taken in a trial of Ad26.COV2.S vaccine versus placebo. The TCR sequence derives from a person aged 18-60 years who received the Ad26.COV2.S COVID-19 vaccine or a placebo. The CDR3 sequence: CASSLVPGHYNEQFF. The DNA for the CDR3 is TGTGCCAGCAGCTTAGTCCCGGGACACTACAATGAGCAGTTCTTC.